The source of this T cell receptor beta chain is a study of cytomegalovirus exposure and HLA in healthy donors. Study-wide findings and caveats: An analysis was carried out later, and it reportedly showed fewer N-insertions in an Asian-associated ancestry cluster than the approximately 680-donor mean.

Notes on this clone: No antigen is known for it.

The CDR3 length is 13 residues. The germline V gene encodes CDR1 LNHNV and CDR2 YYDKDF (reference sequence). V lost 5 bases, J lost 5 bases, and 10 bases lay in between. The primer mix had 60 Vbeta and 13 Jbeta primers. TCRdb's copy holds only in-frame clones and misses some; the assay was immunoSEQ multiplex PCR. This repertoire shows over 95,000 clones, over 70% found once; its top ten account for around 4.3%. The J gene is TRBJ1-5, the V gene TRBV15; perhaps TRBD1 as D (6 bases). This receptor was identified in a woman aged 40 to 50 in good health and CMV-seropositive. The sequencing sample was made of PBMCs. CDR3 nucleotide sequence: TGTGCCACCAGCTTACAGGGAGATCAGCCCCAGCATTTT. Translation: CATSLQGDQPQHF.